The clone carrying this T cell receptor beta chain is termed medium-sized. Its target is unknown. Sample time point: cycle 4 day 1 (C4D1), after more than 5 weeks of nivolumab. Every patient relapsed after autologous stem cell transplantation, and brentuximab vedotin exposure varied. Complete response, partial response or progressive disease constituted the best response categories observed. TCRdb's table, derived via immunoSEQ multiplex PCR, lists solely in-frame clones and lacks some. Among nearly 50,000 clones listed, about 80% were seen once. This specimen comes from a study of PD-1 blockade in classical Hodgkin lymphoma. Study-level results: It was among complete responders that baseline diversity resembled that of newly diagnosed patients. Healthy donors were reported to have higher baseline TCR diversity than newly diagnosed patients.

With 7 bases clipped from V and 1 base from J, the junction kept 7 bases outside the gene matches. There are 14 residues in the CDR3. Germline CDR1 and CDR2: SNHLY and FYNNEI. The sample consisted of peripheral blood mononuclear cells (PBMCs), taken before the fourth cycle of nivolumab. The clonotype originates from a human donor with classical Hodgkin lymphoma. The genes are TRBV2 and TRBJ2-7, with 7 nucleotides matching TRBD1. This CDR3 reads CASTLTGLSYEQYF. DNA of the CDR3: TGTGCCAGCACCCTGACAGGGCTTTCCTACGAGCAGTACTTC.